This T cell receptor beta chain was sequenced in a study of cytomegalovirus exposure and HLA in healthy donors. The method was immunoSEQ multiplex PCR; TCRdb's version includes in-frame clones alone and lacks a portion of them. The data hold about 71,000 clones, with 94% observed a single time. Separate from the roughly 670-subject first cohort, the 120-subject validation cohort was the one that the donors belonged to. Note on this clone: The antigen remains undetermined.

Overall study findings and caveats: It was reported that the classifier diagnosed cytomegalovirus status with high specificity and sensitivity in both the original and validation cohorts. The authors enumerated 150 to 200 TCR beta chains as linked to cytomegalovirus.

The origin of this receptor is a woman aged 18 to 35 in good health and CMV-seronegative. The sample taken for sequencing was PBMCs.

CDR3 protein: CASSLEGTGYRNTIYF. The CDR3 nucleotides read TGCGCCAGCAGCTTGGAGGGGACAGGGTATAGAAACACCATATATTTT. The genes are TRBV5-1 and TRBJ1-3, with 9 bases aligning to TRBD1. V shed 0 bases, J shed 5 bases, and the junction held 6 bases outside the gene matches. Per germline, CDR1 SGHRS and CDR2 YFSETQ. CDR3 length: 16 residues.